This TCR beta chain comes out of a study of blood T cell repertoires in COVID-19. Overall study context: Researchers got acute and convalescent COVID-19 samples from the United States, Italy and Spain. PBMCs, B-cell-depleted T cells, or T cells were the source of the cDNA or gDNA that made up the material.

Original processing notes: Nucleated cell number was recorded as an estimate derived from reference gene primer amplification. The table came from immunoSEQ multiplex PCR; TCRdb's copy has only in-frame clones and leaves some out. That table is the source of V, J and clone size, and D and trimming were worked out from the DNA. Here the sample spans about 98,000 clones, roughly 80% being singletons. The TCR sequence derives from a woman of 80 years or more with acute or convalescent COVID-19. The sequencing input was peripheral blood.

The CDR3 coding sequence is TGTGCCAGCAGCGCAGGGCGAAATAATCAGCCCCAGCATTTT. Translated, it gives CASSAGRNNQPQHF. This chain links TRBV2 with TRBJ1-5; weak D call: TRBD1 (5 bases). The CDR3 contains 14 residues. Germline CDR1 is SNHLY and CDR2 is FYNNEI. The V end was cut by 6 bases, the J end by 4 bases, with 13 bases between.